The sequence of this TCR beta chain was determined in a study of identical twins. Regarding the study as a whole: Out-of-frame alpha sequences shared by twins were enriched for low generation probability. The conclusions drew on cross-sectional statistical analysis instead of tracking the same donors. A lower insertion count was a feature of abundant cord blood beta clonotypes, with no such feature in memory repertoires.

TCRdb fed the 5' RACE reads into MiXCR, producing one record per CDR3 protein. The data show 300,000 to 400,000 distinct CDR3 sequences, with more than 9% seen just once and roughly 7.8% held by the top ten. The CDR3 runs to 18 residues. Between the trimmed V and J ends, which lost 2 bases and 1 base, there was a span of 18 bases. CDR1 is SNHLY and CDR2 is FYNNEI in the germline V gene. All donors were healthy, and all were Caucasian. This clonotype has a handful of counts. Its antigen is unidentified. Separately, the same data were catalogued under a study of yellow fever vaccine responses in identical twins.

Sequenced: CD8+ T cells sorted from blood. This sequence joins TRBV2 and TRBJ2-1; D possibly matches TRBD1 or TRBD2 (5 bases each). This sequence was found in a woman aged 18-29 years in good health. The CDR3 spells CASSELLKRTRSYNEQFF. The DNA of the CDR3 is TGTGCCAGCAGTGAACTTCTCAAGCGGACAAGATCCTACAATGAGCAGTTCTTC.